The TCR beta chain described here comes from a study of blood T cells in healthy people across ages. Study findings and constraints: When set beside aged donors, long-lived donors presented more naive CD4+ cells and higher diversity. PBMCs left unsorted prevented a conclusive naive versus antigen-experienced comparison.

Germline loops: CDR1 SGHKS, CDR2 YYEKEE (reference sequence). Trimming cost V 1 base and J 5 bases, with 18 bases left between them. This CDR3 spans 16 amino acids. This clonotype was recorded many times. The antigen remains unidentified. Sample-barcoded 5' priming and a J-beta primer mix drove a second PCR of about 6 to 12 cycles. MiXCR was run by TCRdb on the 5' RACE reads, yielding one entry per CDR3 protein. The sample has 850,000 to 1,300,000 distinct CDR3 sequences, 45% seen once. PBMCs were isolated at a quantity of at least 7 million per sample. The sample taken for sequencing was blood. This chain uses TRBV5-5 with TRBJ1-2; possibly TRBD1 for D (5 bases). The receptor was derived from a woman in her fifties or sixties in good health. The CDR3 coding sequence is TGTGCCAGCAGCTTGAATATCGTAGGGGCTGGTTATGGCTACACCTTC. Translation gives CASSLNIVGAGYGYTF.